This TCR beta chain appears in the sequencing data of a study of cytomegalovirus exposure and HLA in healthy donors. Study observations and caveats: A prior analysis recorded that most TCR beta V segments were productive about 87% or about 30% of the time. One variant, a missense change in DCLRE1C, was linked in a later analysis to TCR beta V- and J-gene trimming. The only immune exposure information that was available was CMV serostatus.

With V trimmed by 6 bases and J by 3 bases, 7 bases remained unmatched. This CDR3 contains 14 residues. The germline V gene has CDR1 SQVTM and CDR2 ANQGSEA. Primers: 60 Vbeta forward and 13 Jbeta reverse. The data were produced by immunoSEQ multiplex PCR, yet TCRdb's version contains in-frame clones alone and is incomplete. The sample has about 140,000 clones; 65% to 85% are singletons. Of note for this clone: Its antigen is unknown.

The chain joins TRBV29-1 to TRBJ2-5, with TRBD1 identical over 10 bases. Material: PBMCs. The sequence was obtained from a male donor in good health and CMV-seronegative. CDR3 amino acids: CSVDRDRGKETQYF. The CDR3 nucleotides read TGCAGCGTAGACCGGGACAGGGGTAAAGAGACCCAGTACTTC.